These 15 T cell receptor beta chains were all obtained from the same sample, sequenced in a study of cytomegalovirus exposure and HLA in healthy donors. PCR employed 60 Vbeta and 13 Jbeta primers. Generated by immunoSEQ multiplex PCR, the TCRdb table keeps only in-frame clones and is missing some. The top ten clones hold roughly an eighth of a sample with tens of thousands of clones, about four fifths of them seen once. The sequenced sample consisted of PBMCs. The receptor set was obtained from a male donor in good health and CMV-seropositive.

This clone was seen a few times. The rearrangement uses TRBV6-4 and TRBJ2-2; 7 bases fit TRBD2. Germline CDR1 reads MRHNA; CDR2 reads SNTAGT. Germline trimming cut 4 bases from V and 2 bases from J; bases unmatched to any gene: 7. This CDR3 is built from 16 residues. Here the CDR3 DNA reads TGTGCCAGCAGTGTGGGGCTAGCGGTCAACACCGGGGAGCTGTTTTTT. It encodes CASSVGLAVNTGELFF.

The DNA of the CDR3 is TGTGCCAGCAGCTTACTGGGGGGGGCTGGAAACACCATATATTTT. Its translation is CASSLLGGAGNTIYF. The V gene is TRBV7-3, the J gene TRBJ1-3; D possibly corresponds to TRBD1 (5 bases). Germline CDR1 reads SGHTA; CDR2 reads FQGTGA. The CDR3 contains 15 residues. V dropped 2 bases and J dropped 2 bases, with 10 bases sitting between them.

The genes are TRBV5-6 and TRBJ1-2; D is possibly TRBD1 (5 bases). V was clipped by 4 bases and J by 3 bases, with 7 bases between them. From germline, CDR1 is SGHDT and CDR2 YYEEEE. This CDR3 contains 12 residues. The CDR3 bases are TGTGCCAGCAGCCAGGGCGACTATGGCTACACCTTC. Translation: CASSQGDYGYTF.

This clone occurred a few times. J is TRBJ2-7 and V is TRBV28, with 13 bases that match TRBD2. The germline V gene encodes CDR1 MDHEN and CDR2 SYDVKM. After removal of 7 bases from V and 4 bases from J, the junction contained 10 bases not matched to a gene. This CDR3 has 16 residues. CDR3 sequence: CASTPGTSGAAYEQYF. In DNA, the CDR3 is TGTGCCAGCACCCCCGGGACTAGCGGGGCAGCATACGAGCAGTACTTC. Combining the CDR3 with reference TRBV28 and TRBJ2-7 gives the whole variable domain DVKVTQSSRYLVKRTGEKVFLECVQDMDHENMFWYRQDPGLGLRLIYFSYDVKMKEKGDIPEGYSVSREKKERFSLILESASTNQTSMYLCASTPGTSGAAYEQYFGPGTRLTVT.

This chain joins TRBV4-2 and TRBJ2-7; D might be TRBD1 (6 bases). The germline gives CDR1 LGHNA, CDR2 YNFKEQ. The CDR3 is made up of 16 amino acids. V lost 0 bases, J lost 6 bases, and 18 bases lay in between. The CDR3 DNA follows: TGTGCCAGCAGCCAAGATCGTGTGGGGAACAGGGCCGAGCAGTACTTC. Translating gives CASSQDRVGNRAEQYF.

The chain carries TRBV28 and TRBJ1-4; 9 nucleotides match TRBD1. The CDR3 is 18 residues long. Unmatched junction bases numbered 16, after V lost 4 bases and J lost 7 bases. CDR1 MDHEN and CDR2 SYDVKM come from the germline V gene. Here the CDR3 DNA reads TGTGCCAGCAGTTCGGGACAGGGAGGTTTTGCGCTAGGTGAAAAACTGTTTTTT. Translation gives CASSSGQGGFALGEKLFF. Supplemented by reference TRBV28 and TRBJ1-4, the full variable domain reads DVKVTQSSRYLVKRTGEKVFLECVQDMDHENMFWYRQDPGLGLRLIYFSYDVKMKEKGDIPEGYSVSREKKERFSLILESASTNQTSMYLCASSSGQGGFALGEKLFFGSGTQLSVL.

This chain joins TRBV4-1 and TRBJ1-5; possible D gene TRBD1, 6 bases. The V end was cut by 1 base, the J end by 1 base, with 11 bases between. Looked up from germline, CDR1 is MGHRA and CDR2 is YSYEKL. The CDR3 contains 16 residues. CDR3 nucleotides: TGCGCCAGCAGCCAAGTCGGGGGGCAAAGCAATCAGCCCCAGCATTTT. Its protein product is CASSQVGGQSNQPQHF.

A word on this clone: The same CDR3 is also encoded by other DNA sequences in this sample. The rearrangement uses TRBV6-4 and TRBJ2-2, with a possible D match to TRBD2 (6 bases). V dropped 4 bases and J dropped 3 bases, with 6 bases sitting between them. Germline CDR1 and CDR2: MRHNA and SNTAGT. The CDR3 covers 13 residues. CDR3 sequence (DNA): TGTGCCAGCAGTGCGGGAGACACCGGGGAGCTGTTTTTT. It is translated as CASSAGDTGELFF.

The genes are TRBV5-4 and TRBJ2-5, with 8 positions matching TRBD2. CDR3 length equals 15 residues. Germline CDR1 reads SGHNT; CDR2 reads YYREEE (reference sequence). The V and J ends lost 4 bases and 3 bases, in that order; junction bases with no gene match: 8. The chain's CDR3 is CASSVGTRGEETQYF. As DNA, the CDR3 is TGTGCCAGCAGCGTCGGGACTAGGGGAGAAGAGACCCAGTACTTC.

J is TRBJ1-2 and V is TRBV25-1; no reliable D call. The germline V and J ends were trimmed by 8 bases and 2 bases, with 9 bases remaining between them. Per germline, CDR1 MGHDK and CDR2 SYGVNS. This CDR3 contains 12 residues. This chain's CDR3 is CASRTMNYGYTF. CDR3 nucleotides: TGTGCCAGCCGGACTATGAACTATGGCTACACCTTC.

This chain links TRBV29-1 with TRBJ1-1, with a tentative D call TRBD1 (6 bases). The CDR3 runs to 12 residues. V was pared by 6 bases and J by 0 bases, with 8 bases between. The V gene's germline CDR1 is SQVTM and CDR2 ANQGSEA. CDR3: CSVRGLNTEAFF. As DNA, the CDR3 is TGCAGCGTCAGGGGTCTGAACACTGAAGCTTTCTTT.

The chain joins TRBV2 to TRBJ2-4; possible D gene TRBD1, 7 bases. V was pared by 7 bases and J by 0 bases, with 13 bases between. The CDR3 is made up of 15 amino acids. Germline V gene sequence: CDR1 SNHLY, CDR2 FYNNEI. CDR3 sequence (DNA): TGTGCCAGCAACCAGGGGGGATTAGCCAAAAACATTCAGTACTTC. This translates into CASNQGGLAKNIQYF.

V gene TRBV6-6 combines with J gene TRBJ2-1; 9 nucleotides line up with TRBD1. Germline trimming cut 5 bases from V and 5 bases from J; bases unmatched to any gene: 7. Germline CDR1 MNHNY, CDR2 SVGAGI (reference sequence). The CDR3 sequence is 15 residues long. CDR3 nucleotides: TGTGCCAGCAGTGGACAGGGGAAGGGGGACAATGAGCAGTTCTTC. Residues: CASSGQGKGDNEQFF.

The chain is built from TRBV28 and TRBJ1-5, with 7 nucleotides matching TRBD1. The J segment lost 7 bases and the V segment lost 7 bases, leaving 10 bases of the junction unmatched. The CDR3 has 14 residues. CDR1 MDHEN and CDR2 SYDVKM come from the germline V gene. The CDR3 DNA sequence: TGTGCCAGCACCCCAGGGGGGACGGGACAGCCCCAGCATTTT. It specifies CASTPGGTGQPQHF.

The chain links TRBV28 to TRBJ2-7; D is perhaps TRBD1 (6 bases). The V end was cut by 6 bases, the J end by 0 bases, with 9 bases between. This CDR3 has 13 residues. From germline, CDR1 is MDHEN and CDR2 SYDVKM. The CDR3 reads CASRRGSSYEQYF. Here the CDR3 DNA reads TGTGCCAGCAGGAGGGGGAGCTCCTACGAGCAGTACTTC.